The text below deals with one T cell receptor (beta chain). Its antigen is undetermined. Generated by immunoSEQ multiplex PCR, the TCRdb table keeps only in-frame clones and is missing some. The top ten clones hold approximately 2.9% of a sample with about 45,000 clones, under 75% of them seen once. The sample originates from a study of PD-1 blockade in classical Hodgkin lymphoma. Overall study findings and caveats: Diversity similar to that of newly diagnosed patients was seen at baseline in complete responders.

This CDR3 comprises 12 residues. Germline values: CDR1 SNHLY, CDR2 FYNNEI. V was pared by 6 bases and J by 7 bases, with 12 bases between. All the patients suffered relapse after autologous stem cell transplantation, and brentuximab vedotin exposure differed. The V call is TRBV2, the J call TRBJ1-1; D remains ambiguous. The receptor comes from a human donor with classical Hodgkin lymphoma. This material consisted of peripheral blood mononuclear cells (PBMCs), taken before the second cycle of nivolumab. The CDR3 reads CASSRNSNEAFF. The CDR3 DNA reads TGTGCCAGCAGCCGAAACAGTAATGAAGCTTTCTTT.